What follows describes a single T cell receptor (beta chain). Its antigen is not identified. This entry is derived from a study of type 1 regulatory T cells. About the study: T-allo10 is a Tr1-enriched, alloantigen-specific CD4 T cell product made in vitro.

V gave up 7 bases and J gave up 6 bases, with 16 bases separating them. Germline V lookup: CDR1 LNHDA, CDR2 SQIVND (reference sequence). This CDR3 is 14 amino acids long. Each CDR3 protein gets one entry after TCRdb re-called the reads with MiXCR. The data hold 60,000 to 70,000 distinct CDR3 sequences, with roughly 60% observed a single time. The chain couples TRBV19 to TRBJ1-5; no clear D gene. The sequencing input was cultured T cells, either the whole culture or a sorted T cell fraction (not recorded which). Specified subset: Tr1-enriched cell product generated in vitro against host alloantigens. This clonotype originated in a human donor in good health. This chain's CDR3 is CASKSLSAIQPQHF. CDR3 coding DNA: TGTGCCAGTAAAAGCCTTTCTGCGATTCAGCCCCAGCATTTT.